This T cell receptor beta chain was observed in a study of CD8 T cells in ankylosing spondylitis. Study-wide results and caveats: It appeared that ankylosing spondylitis blood was characterized by a TCR beta motif of fewer than ten highly homologous variants. The study looked at matched synovial fluid samples from ankylosing spondylitis patients. Disease-linked clones were reported to be significantly enriched there.

The CDR3 runs to 13 residues. With 5 bases removed from V and 1 base from J, the gap between germline ends came to 8 bases. Quantitative 5'-RACE with molecular barcodes generated TCR beta libraries. TCRdb called the 5' RACE reads again in MiXCR, with one record for every CDR3 protein. The sample carries 250,000 or so distinct CDR3 sequences, approximately 11% recorded once. This clonotype was detected only a few times. Its matching antigen is unknown. The source material was blood, either unsorted or a sorted T cell fraction (not recorded which). V is TRBV12-3 or TRBV12-4 and J is TRBJ1-1, with a tentative D call TRBD1 (5 bases). The origin of this receptor is a male donor with ankylosing spondylitis or in good health (not recorded which). The CDR3 nucleotides are TGTGCCAGCAGTAGACAGCAGAACACTGAAGCTTTCTTT. It yields the protein CASSRQQNTEAFF.